This note documents a single T cell receptor (beta chain) sequence. Antigen unknown. Every patient had relapsed following autologous stem cell transplantation, and cohorts differed in brentuximab vedotin exposure. The record originates from a study of PD-1 blockade in classical Hodgkin lymphoma. Broader study findings: Similar baseline diversity was found in complete responders and newly diagnosed patients.

TCRdb's table, derived via immunoSEQ multiplex PCR, lists solely in-frame clones and lacks some. This table holds fewer than 100,000 clones, roughly 92% found once. V was clipped by 0 bases and J by 4 bases; unmatched bases: 12. This CDR3 contains 17 residues. Germline CDR1 reads SGDLS; CDR2 reads YYNGEE. The genes are TRBV9 and TRBJ1-2, with TRBD1 matching 7 bases. This clonotype was obtained from a human donor with classical Hodgkin lymphoma. The sample consisted of peripheral blood mononuclear cells (PBMCs), taken at baseline. The CDR3 is CASSVGRLQGPSYGYTF. Written as DNA, the CDR3 is TGTGCCAGCAGCGTAGGGAGATTACAGGGGCCTAGCTATGGCTACACCTTC.